This T cell receptor beta chain derives from a study of CD8 T cells in ankylosing spondylitis. Findings and caveats of the study: Within matched ankylosing spondylitis synovial fluid, disease-linked clones were reportedly significantly enriched. Disease-linked clones were found to be CD8+ and relatively rare in peripheral blood. A TCR beta motif of 8 or 9 highly homologous variants appeared characteristic of ankylosing spondylitis blood.

The CDR3 consists of 15 residues. V shed 5 bases and J shed 4 bases, with 18 bases lying between them. CDR1 and CDR2 from the germline V gene are DFQATT and SNEGSKA (reference sequence). This clonotype was seen at least ten times. What it recognizes is unknown. Quantitative barcoded 5'-RACE was used to prepare TCR beta libraries. One entry per CDR3 protein results from TCRdb running MiXCR on the 5' RACE reads. This sample carries more than 150,000 distinct CDR3 sequences, about 20% of them seen once, and the ten largest clones take around 4.7%. Sequencing used blood, either unsorted or a sorted T cell fraction (not recorded which). The rearrangement uses TRBV20-1 and TRBJ1-3; D uncertain. The source is a male donor under 35 with ankylosing spondylitis or in good health (not recorded which). DNA of the CDR3: TGCAGTGCTGGAGTTCGGGAGCCGAGGGGAAACACCATATATTTT. It specifies CSAGVREPRGNTIYF.